Listed below are T cell receptor beta chains from one sample, sequenced in a study of response to subunit inactivated influenza vaccine. TCRdb re-analysed the RT-PCR reads in MiXCR, keeping a single row per CDR3 protein. The sample shows roughly 460,000 distinct CDR3 sequences, 11% of them seen only once. The sample here was PBMCs from blood, taken about 40 days after vaccination. The source of these receptors is a man over 45 who received an inactivated influenza vaccine. CDR3s include the opening cysteine and the closing phenylalanine or tryptophan. D genes are given only for firm matches. Only some rows state a clone size, as once, few, many or a class for expanded clones.

many	TRBV6-5	TRBJ2-5	.	CATRYWREETQYF	TGTGCCACACGGTACTGGCGCGAAGAGACCCAGTACTTC
few	TRBV10-3	TRBJ1-5	.	CAISESGAGNQPQHF	TGTGCCATCAGTGAGTCAGGGGCGGGCAATCAGCCCCAGCATTTT
many	TRBV20-1	TRBJ2-2	.	CSARGDTSFANTGELFF	TGCAGTGCTCGAGGGGACACCTCGTTCGCGAACACCGGGGAGCTGTTTTTT
.	TRBV12-3/TRBV12-4	TRBJ2-3	TRBD2	CASSLIGGANTDTQYF	TGTGCCAGCAGTTTAATCGGGGGGGCCAACACAGATACGCAGTATTTT
many	TRBV6-1	TRBJ2-2	TRBD1	CASRPRRGQGNTGELFF	TGTGCCAGCAGACCCAGAAGAGGACAGGGGAACACCGGGGAGCTGTTTTTT
.	TRBV3-1	TRBJ1-5	.	CASSQTGRNQPQHF	TGTGCCAGCAGCCAGACCGGACGGAATCAGCCCCAGCATTTT
.	TRBV2	TRBJ1-3	.	CASSTLGRNTIYF	TGTGCCAGCAGTACTTTGGGTAGAAACACCATATATTTT
.	TRBV30	TRBJ2-3	TRBD2	CAQTSGARTDTQYF	TGTGCCCAAACTAGCGGGGCCCGCACAGATACGCAGTATTTT
.	TRBV7-8	TRBJ2-5	.	CASSLRWGTQYF	TGTGCCAGCAGCTTAAGATGGGGGACCCAGTACTTC
few	TRBV4-3	TRBJ2-3	.	CASSQKTRGSTDTQYF	TGCGCCAGCAGCCAGAAAACTAGGGGGAGCACAGATACGCAGTATTTT
few	TRBV10-3	TRBJ1-5	.	CAISESGEGQPQHF	TGTGCCATCAGTGAGTCCGGGGAAGGTCAGCCCCAGCATTTT
many	TRBV5-1	TRBJ2-1	TRBD1	CASSWSRDSTQFF	TGCGCCAGCAGCTGGTCCCGGGACAGCACGCAGTTCTTC
.	TRBV12-3/TRBV12-4	TRBJ2-2	.	CASSFTPVNTGELFF	TGTGCCAGCAGTTTTACTCCAGTGAACACCGGGGAGCTGTTTTTT
many	TRBV7-2	TRBJ2-1	.	CASSGVGYEQFF	TGTGCCAGCAGCGGGGTGGGGTATGAGCAGTTCTTC
few	TRBV24-1	TRBJ2-5	TRBD1	CATSVGTGRGGETQYF	TGTGCCACCAGTGTCGGGACAGGACGAGGAGGAGAGACCCAGTACTTC
many	TRBV7-2	TRBJ1-6	.	CASSLGGYNSPLHF	TGTGCCAGCAGCTTAGGCGGATATAATTCACCCCTCCACTTT
.	TRBV18	TRBJ1-5	TRBD1	CASSPFGQGGSHQPQHF	TGTGCCAGCTCACCATTCGGACAGGGAGGTTCACATCAGCCCCAGCATTTT
few	TRBV4-2	TRBJ2-4	.	CASRKLMDKNIQYF	TGTGCCAGCAGGAAATTGATGGACAAAAACATTCAGTACTTC
.	TRBV9	TRBJ1-1	.	CASSVVPIQENTEAFF	TGTGCCAGCAGCGTAGTTCCAATACAGGAGAACACTGAAGCTTTCTTT
few	TRBV6-1	TRBJ2-7	.	CASSPGRVAGSYEQYF	TGTGCCAGCAGCCCAGGGCGTGTGGCGGGTTCCTACGAGCAGTACTTC
.	TRBV5-5	TRBJ1-6	TRBD1	CASSWGTGPNSPLHF	TGTGCCAGCAGCTGGGGGACAGGGCCAAATTCACCCCTCCACTTT
many	TRBV20-1	TRBJ1-2	TRBD1	CSARDLTPVRDRVSSGYTF	TGCAGTGCTAGAGATCTCACGCCGGTTCGGGACAGGGTATCATCTGGCTACACCTTC
.	TRBV29-1	TRBJ1-1	.	CSVRRQGNTEAFF	TGCAGCGTGAGGCGGCAGGGGAACACTGAAGCTTTCTTT
few	TRBV24-1	TRBJ2-2	.	CATSDFQGSHANTGELFF	TGTGCCACCAGTGATTTCCAGGGAAGTCACGCGAACACCGGGGAGCTGTTTTTT
few	TRBV6-2/TRBV6-3	TRBJ1-1	.	CASSLDTNTEAFF	TGTGCCAGCAGCCTAGACACGAACACTGAAGCTTTCTTT